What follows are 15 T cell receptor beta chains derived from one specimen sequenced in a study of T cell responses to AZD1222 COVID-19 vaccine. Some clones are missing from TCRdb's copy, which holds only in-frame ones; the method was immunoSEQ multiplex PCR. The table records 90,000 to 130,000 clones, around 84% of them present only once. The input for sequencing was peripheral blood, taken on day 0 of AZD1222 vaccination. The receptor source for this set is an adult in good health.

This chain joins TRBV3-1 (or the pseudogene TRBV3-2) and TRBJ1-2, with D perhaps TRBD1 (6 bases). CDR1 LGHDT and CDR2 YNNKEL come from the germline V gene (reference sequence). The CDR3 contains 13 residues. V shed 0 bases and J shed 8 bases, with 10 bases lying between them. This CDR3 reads CASSQDGQLGYTF. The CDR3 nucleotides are TGTGCCAGCAGCCAAGACGGACAGTTGGGCTACACCTTC.

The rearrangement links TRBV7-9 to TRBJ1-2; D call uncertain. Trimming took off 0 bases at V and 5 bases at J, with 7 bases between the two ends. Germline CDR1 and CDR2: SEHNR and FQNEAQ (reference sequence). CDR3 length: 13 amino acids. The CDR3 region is CASSLALDYGYTF. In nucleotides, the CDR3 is TGTGCCAGCAGCTTAGCGCTTGATTATGGCTACACCTTC.

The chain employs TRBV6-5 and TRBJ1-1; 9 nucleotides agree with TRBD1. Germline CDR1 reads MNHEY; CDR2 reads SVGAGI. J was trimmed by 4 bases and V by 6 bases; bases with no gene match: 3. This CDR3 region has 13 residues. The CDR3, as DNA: TGTGCCAGCAGCAGGACAGGGGTCACTGAAGCTTTCTTT. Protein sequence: CASSRTGVTEAFF.

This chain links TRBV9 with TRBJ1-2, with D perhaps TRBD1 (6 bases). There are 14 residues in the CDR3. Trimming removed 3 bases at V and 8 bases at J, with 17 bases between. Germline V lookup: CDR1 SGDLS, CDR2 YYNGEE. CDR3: CASSAGVRGTGYTF. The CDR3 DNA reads TGTGCCAGCAGCGCTGGGGTCAGGGGAACGGGCTACACCTTC.

In DNA form, the CDR3 reads TGTGCCAGCAGCGTCGGGGACGGTAATGAAAAACTGTTTTTT. It is translated as CASSVGDGNEKLFF. This rearrangement joins TRBV7-2 to TRBJ1-4; weak D call: TRBD1 (5 bases). The V end lost 5 bases, the J end lost 4 bases, and 11 bases lay between the germline ends. Looked up from germline, CDR1 is SGHTA and CDR2 is FQGNSA. The CDR3 length is 14 residues. Drawing the rest from reference TRBV7-2 and TRBJ1-4, the complete variable domain is GAGVSQSPSNKVTEKGKDVELRCDPISGHTALYWYRQSLGQGLEFLIYFQGNSAPDKSGLPSDRFSAERTGGSVSTLTIQRTQQEDSAVYLCASSVGDGNEKLFFGSGTQLSVL.

CDR3 sequence (DNA): TGTGCCAGCAGTCCTGGGGGTAGCGGGGAGCCCGTGTACGAGCAGTACTTC. Its translation is CASSPGGSGEPVYEQYF. The V call is TRBV7-7, the J call TRBJ2-7, with TRBD2 matching 8 bases. CDR1 and CDR2 (germline): SSHAT, FNYEAQ (reference sequence). The V and J ends lost 6 bases and 4 bases, in that order; junction bases with no gene match: 17. The CDR3 spans 17 residues. Together with reference TRBV7-7 and TRBJ2-7, the CDR3 gives the full variable domain: GAGVSQSPRYKVTKRGQDVTLRCDPISSHATLYWYQQALGQGPEFLTYFNYEAQPDKSGLPSDRFSAERPEGSISTLTIQRTEQRDSAMYRCASSPGGSGEPVYEQYFGPGTRLTVT.

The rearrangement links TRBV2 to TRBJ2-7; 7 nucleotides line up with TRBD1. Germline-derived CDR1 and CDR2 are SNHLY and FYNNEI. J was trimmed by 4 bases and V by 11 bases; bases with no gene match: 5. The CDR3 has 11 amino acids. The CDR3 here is CALGTEYEQYF. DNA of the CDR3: TGTGCCCTTGGGACAGAATACGAGCAGTACTTC.

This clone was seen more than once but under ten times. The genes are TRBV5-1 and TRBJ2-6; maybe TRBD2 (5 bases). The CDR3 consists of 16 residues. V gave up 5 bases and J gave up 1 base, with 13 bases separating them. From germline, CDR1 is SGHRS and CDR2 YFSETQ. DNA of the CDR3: TGCGCCAGCAGGTGGACTGGGCGGTCTGGGGCCAACGTCCTGACTTTC. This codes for CASRWTGRSGANVLTF.

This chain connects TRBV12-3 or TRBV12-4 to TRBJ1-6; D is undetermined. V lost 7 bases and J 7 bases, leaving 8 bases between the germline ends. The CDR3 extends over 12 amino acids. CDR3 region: CASNFGNSPLHF. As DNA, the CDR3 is TGTGCCAGCAATTTCGGGAATTCACCCCTCCACTTT.

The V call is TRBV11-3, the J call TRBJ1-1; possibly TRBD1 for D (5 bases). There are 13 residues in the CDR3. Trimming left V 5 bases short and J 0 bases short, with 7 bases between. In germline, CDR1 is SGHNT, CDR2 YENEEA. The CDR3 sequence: CASSQTVNTEAFF. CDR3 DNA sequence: TGTGCCAGCAGCCAGACAGTGAACACTGAAGCTTTCTTT.

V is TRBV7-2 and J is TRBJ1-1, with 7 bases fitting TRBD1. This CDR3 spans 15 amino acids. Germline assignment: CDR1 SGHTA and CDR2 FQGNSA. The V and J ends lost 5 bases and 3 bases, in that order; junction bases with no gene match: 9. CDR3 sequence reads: CASSLQGHGDTEAFF. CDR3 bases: TGTGCCAGCAGCCTACAGGGGCACGGGGACACTGAAGCTTTCTTT.

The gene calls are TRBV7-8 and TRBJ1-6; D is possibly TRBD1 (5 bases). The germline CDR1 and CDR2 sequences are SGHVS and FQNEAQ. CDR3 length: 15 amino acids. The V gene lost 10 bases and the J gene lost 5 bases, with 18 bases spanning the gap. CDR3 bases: TGTGCCACCGCGGGCAGGGAGGACAATAATTCACCCCTCCACTTT. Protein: CATAGREDNNSPLHF.

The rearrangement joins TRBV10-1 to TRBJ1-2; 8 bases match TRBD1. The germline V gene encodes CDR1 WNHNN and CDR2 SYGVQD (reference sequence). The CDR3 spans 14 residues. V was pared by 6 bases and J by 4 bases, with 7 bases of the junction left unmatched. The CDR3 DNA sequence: TGCGCCAGCAGCTCAGGACAGGGCACCTATGGCTACACCTTC. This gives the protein CASSSGQGTYGYTF.

The CDR3: CASSLYRVWETQYF. The CDR3 DNA reads TGTGCCAGCAGCCTATACAGGGTTTGGGAGACCCAGTACTTC. V is TRBV7-8 and J is TRBJ2-5, with D tentatively TRBD1 (6 bases). V gave up 5 bases and J gave up 5 bases, with 15 bases separating them. CDR3 length equals 14 residues. From germline, CDR1 is SGHVS and CDR2 FQNEAQ.

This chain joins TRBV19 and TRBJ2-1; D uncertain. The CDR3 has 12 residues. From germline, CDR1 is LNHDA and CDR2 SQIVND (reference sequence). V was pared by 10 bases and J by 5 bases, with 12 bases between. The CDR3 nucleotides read TGTGCCACGGTAGGACGGGACAATGAGCAGTTCTTC. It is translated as CATVGRDNEQFF.